The subject of this entry is one TCR beta chain. Its specificity is not known. This specimen comes from a study of T cells in localized non-small cell lung cancer. Study results and limitations: Elevated blood T cell density was associated with longer overall survival. A median of approximately 50 of the top 100 tumor clones appeared in adjacent lung, which was paired and uninvolved.

Germline V gene sequence: CDR1 SNHLY, CDR2 FYNNEI. The CDR3 length is 12 residues. Trimming took 1 base from V and 4 from J, leaving 5 bases between them. Libraries were prepared by immunoSEQ multiplex PCR; TCRdb keeps only in-frame clonotypes and omits some of them. The sample includes tens of thousands of clones, approximately 83% of them seen just once. The V gene is TRBV2, the J gene TRBJ2-7; D gene ambiguous. The material sequenced was PBMCs, taken before any cancer treatment. This TCR derives from a man between 40 and 69 years old with stage II lung adenocarcinoma. The CDR3 reads CASSEGQYEQYF. CDR3 bases: TGTGCCAGCAGTGAAGGTCAATACGAGCAGTACTTC.